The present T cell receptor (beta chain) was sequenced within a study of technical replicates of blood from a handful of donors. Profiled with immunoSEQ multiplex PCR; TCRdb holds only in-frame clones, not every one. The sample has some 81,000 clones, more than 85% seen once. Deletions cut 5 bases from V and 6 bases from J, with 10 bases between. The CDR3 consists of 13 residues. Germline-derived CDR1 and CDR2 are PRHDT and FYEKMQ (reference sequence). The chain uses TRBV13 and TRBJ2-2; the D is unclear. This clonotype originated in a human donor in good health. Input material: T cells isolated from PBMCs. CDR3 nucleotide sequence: TGTGCCAGCAGCCTTAGAATTTCCGGGGAGCTGTTTTTT. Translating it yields CASSLRISGELFF.